A single sample is the source of the 27 T cell receptor beta chains below, sequenced in a study of CD8 T cells in ankylosing spondylitis. Antigens of these TCRs are unknown. Study observations and caveats: Blood of patients with ankylosing spondylitis appeared to be characterized by a TCR beta motif of several highly homologous variants.

TCRdb re-derived calls from the 5' RACE reads in MiXCR, one entry per CDR3 protein. The data contain 200,000 to 250,000 distinct CDR3 sequences, 18% of them singletons. Sequencing was done on a sample of blood, either unsorted or a sorted T cell fraction (not recorded which). These receptors were collected from a male donor with ankylosing spondylitis.

This chain connects TRBV12-3 or TRBV12-4 to TRBJ2-3, with 14 bases identical to TRBD2. V trimming: 5 bases; J trimming: 2 bases; junction bases outside the gene matches: 6. The CDR3 runs 17 residues. This CDR3 is CASSPGTSGGTTDTQYF. The CDR3 DNA follows: TGTGCCAGCAGTCCGGGGACTAGCGGGGGAACCACAGATACGCAGTATTTT.

This rearrangement joins TRBV15 to TRBJ1-5, with 8 bases that match TRBD1. J lost 5 bases, V lost 3 bases, and 6 bases had no gene match. Germline lookup yields CDR1 LNHNV and CDR2 YYDKDF (reference sequence). This CDR3 has 15 amino acids. CDR3 amino acids: CATSSEQGVHQPQHF. CDR3 sequence (DNA): TGTGCCACCAGCAGTGAACAGGGGGTCCATCAGCCCCAGCATTTT.

The CDR3 sequence: CASTDRVKNEQYF. CDR3 coding DNA: TGTGCCAGCACCGACAGGGTAAAGAACGAGCAGTACTTC. V gene TRBV5-8 combines with J gene TRBJ2-7; 7 bases line up with TRBD1. This CDR3 contains 13 residues. Germline V CDR1 and CDR2: SGHTS, YDEGEE. V lost 6 bases and J lost 5; bases outside the gene matches: 8.

The V gene is TRBV12-3 or TRBV12-4, the J gene TRBJ2-2; TRBD2 agrees at 11 bases. This CDR3 contains 15 residues. Unmatched junction bases numbered 3, after V lost 3 bases and J lost 6 bases. CDR3 coding DNA: TGTGCCAGCAGTTTGATTAGCGGGGGGGCCGGGGAGCTGTTTTTT. Encoded protein: CASSLISGGAGELFF.

This clonotype has just a few counts. The V gene is TRBV29-1, the J gene TRBJ1-1; D ambiguous. CDR3 length: 11 amino acids. The V and J ends lost 5 bases and 8 bases respectively, with 12 bases between them. CDR1 is SQVTM, CDR2 ANQGSEA, per germline. CDR3 in amino acids: CSVYSGPEAFF. The CDR3 DNA follows: TGCAGCGTTTACTCGGGTCCAGAAGCTTTCTTT.

This sequence joins TRBV28 and TRBJ1-4, with 8 nucleotides matching TRBD1. J lost 5 bases, V lost 6 bases, and 8 bases had no gene match. The CDR3 covers 15 residues. Germline CDR1 is MDHEN and CDR2 is SYDVKM. The CDR3 DNA reads as TGTGCCAGCAGCCGCGCGACAGGGGTGAATGAAAAACTGTTTTTT. Its translation is CASSRATGVNEKLFF.

There are many counts of this clonotype. V and J are TRBV4-3 and TRBJ2-7; D is ambiguous. Trimming cost V 1 base and J 3 bases, with 10 bases left between them. The CDR3 totals 14 residues. Germline lookup yields CDR1 LGHNA and CDR2 YSLEER. For the CDR3, the DNA is TGCGCCAGCAGCCAAGCGGAAGGAGTCTACGAGCAGTACTTC. As protein: CASSQAEGVYEQYF.

The V and J genes are TRBV7-9 and TRBJ2-2, with D hard to call. Germline values: CDR1 SEHNR, CDR2 FQNEAQ (reference sequence). CDR3 length: 12 amino acids. Trimming stripped 5 bases from V and 8 bases from J, with 9 bases between. CDR3 nucleotides: TGTGCCAGCAGCGATTGGCGGGGGGAGCTGTTTTTT. It specifies CASSDWRGELFF.

This chain uses TRBV4-3 with TRBJ2-7; the D is unclear. The germline CDR1 and CDR2 sequences are LGHNA and YSLEER. CDR3 length: 15 amino acids. V was cut by 0 bases and J by 2 bases, with 11 bases left in between. The CDR3 reads CASSQDRAGTYEQYF. Here the CDR3 DNA reads TGCGCCAGCAGCCAAGATCGGGCAGGTACCTACGAGCAGTACTTC.

This chain connects TRBV7-3 to TRBJ2-5, with a tentative D call TRBD2 (5 bases). Germline loops: CDR1 SGHTA, CDR2 FQGTGA. The CDR3 totals 16 residues. V was shortened by 2 bases and J by 4 bases, with 17 bases between the two germline ends. In DNA, the CDR3 is TGTGCCAGCAGCTTATCCGGGGAGTTAGGAGGAGAGACCCAGTACTTC. It specifies CASSLSGELGGETQYF.

The chain is built from TRBV20-1 and TRBJ2-5, with D maybe TRBD2 (5 bases). Germline V CDR1 and CDR2: DFQATT, SNEGSKA (reference sequence). The V gene lost 0 bases and the J gene lost 7 bases, with 21 bases spanning the gap. The CDR3 sequence is 16 residues long. Here the CDR3 DNA reads TGCAGTGCTAGAGATAGTCGGGCAGCACTAGTAGGGACCCAGTACTTC. Protein: CSARDSRAALVGTQYF.

The rearrangement joins TRBV28 to TRBJ2-2; TRBD2 is a possible D gene (6 bases). This CDR3 contains 18 residues. Trimming removed 1 base at V and 1 base at J, with 16 bases between. CDR1 is MDHEN and CDR2 is SYDVKM in the germline V gene. The CDR3 spells CASSLSGLRGLNTGELFF. The CDR3 bases are TGTGCCAGCAGTTTATCGGGTTTGCGGGGCCTGAACACCGGGGAGCTGTTTTTT. Filled out from reference TRBV28 and TRBJ2-2, the complete variable domain reads DVKVTQSSRYLVKRTGEKVFLECVQDMDHENMFWYRQDPGLGLRLIYFSYDVKMKEKGDIPEGYSVSREKKERFSLILESASTNQTSMYLCASSLSGLRGLNTGELFFGEGSRLTVL.

This clonotype was found a few times. This chain joins TRBV4-1 and TRBJ1-5, with unresolved D. The V gene's germline CDR1 is MGHRA and CDR2 YSYEKL. Trimming removed 1 base from V and 7 bases from J, with 8 bases in between. The CDR3 is 13 amino acids. The CDR3 bases are TGCGCCAGCAGCCAAGGAATTTTGCAGCCCCAGCATTTT. Protein product: CASSQGILQPQHF.

This clonotype has a handful of counts. This sequence joins TRBV27 and TRBJ2-2; no reliable D call. The CDR3 has 14 residues. Germline V CDR1 and CDR2: MNHEY, SMNVEV (reference sequence). Trimming shortened V by 5 bases and J by 1 base, and 8 bases separated the two germline ends. DNA for the CDR3: TGTGCCAGCAGTATCTCCGGGAACACCGGGGAGCTGTTTTTT. Amino acids: CASSISGNTGELFF.

This clonotype was counted a few times. The chain joins TRBV7-9 to TRBJ2-5, with 8 bases identical to TRBD1. Germline values: CDR1 SEHNR, CDR2 FQNEAQ (reference sequence). V shed 5 bases, J shed 3 bases, and the junction held 8 bases outside the gene matches. The CDR3 is 15 residues long. CDR3 coding DNA: TGTGCCAGCAGCCTCGGACAGGGAGCCAAAGAGACCCAGTACTTC. It encodes CASSLGQGAKETQYF.

V gene TRBV27 combines with J gene TRBJ2-2; D not certain. The CDR3 is 13 residues long. Trimming shortened V by 3 bases and J by 5 bases, and 7 bases separated the two germline ends. The germline CDR1 and CDR2 sequences are MNHEY and SMNVEV (reference sequence). The chain's CDR3 is CASSFPHTGELFF. The CDR3 DNA follows: TGTGCCAGCAGTTTCCCACATACCGGGGAGCTGTTTTTT.

This clonotype was seen more than once but under ten times. This chain uses TRBV7-6 with TRBJ2-7, with 8 bases identical to TRBD1. Germline CDR1 SGHVS, CDR2 FNYEAQ. The CDR3 consists of 16 residues. The V and J ends lost 1 base and 1 base, in that order; junction bases with no gene match: 6. This CDR3 reads CASSLVHRGESYEQYF. The CDR3 nucleotides read TGTGCCAGCAGCTTAGTTCACAGGGGGGAATCCTACGAGCAGTACTTC.

As concerns this clonotype: Relative to the germline gene, one junction end is altered; a read error may explain this. The genes are TRBV7-9 and TRBJ2-5; 12 bases agree with TRBD2. The germline V gene encodes CDR1 SEHNR and CDR2 FQNEAQ (reference sequence). There are 17 residues in the CDR3. CDR3: CASSLALAGGLQETQYF. CDR3 DNA: TGTGCCAGCAGCCTAGCGCTAGCGGGGGGGCTGCAAGAGACCCAGTACTTC.

A few counts support this clonotype. The J gene is TRBJ1-6, the V gene TRBV5-1, with TRBD1 matching over 7 bases. This CDR3 has 17 amino acids. Trimming removed 4 bases from V and 6 bases from J; junction bases left unmatched: 13. Germline V gene sequence: CDR1 SGHRS, CDR2 YFSETQ. The CDR3 DNA reads TGCGCCAGCAGCCTCGCTAGCTCCGGGACAGCTAATTCACCCCTCCACTTT. The encoded protein is CASSLASSGTANSPLHF.

This clonotype occurred a few times. The chain employs TRBV9 and TRBJ2-1, with 9 nucleotides matching TRBD2. J lost 2 bases, V lost 0 bases, and 3 bases had no gene match. Germline-derived CDR1 and CDR2 are SGDLS and YYNGEE. This CDR3 spans 16 amino acids. Written as DNA, the CDR3 is TGTGCCAGCAGCGTAGGGAGCGGGAGGACCTACAATGAGCAGTTCTTC. Its protein product is CASSVGSGRTYNEQFF.

This clonotype was seen more than once but under ten times. The rearrangement uses TRBV27 and TRBJ2-1, with 7 bases lining up with TRBD2. V lost 6 bases to trimming and J lost 4 bases; unmatched junction nucleotides: 12. In germline, CDR1 is MNHEY, CDR2 SMNVEV (reference sequence). The CDR3 has 16 residues. CDR3 sequence (DNA): TGTGCCAGCAGAACCCTTGGGGCTAGCGGTTACAATGAGCAGTTCTTC. Protein sequence: CASRTLGASGYNEQFF.

This clonotype showed up just a few times. The genes are TRBV12-3 or TRBV12-4 and TRBJ2-5; D unresolved. With 4 bases removed from V and 2 bases from J, the gap between germline ends came to 11 bases. CDR3 length: 14 amino acids. The CDR3 DNA reads as TGTGCCAGCAGTTGGGCCAGCTTACAAGAGACCCAGTACTTC. Protein: CASSWASLQETQYF.

The chain employs TRBV4-1 and TRBJ2-1; D may match TRBD1 or TRBD2 (6 bases each). Deletions cut 2 bases from V and 9 bases from J, with 11 bases between. Germline V gene lookup returns CDR1 MGHRA and CDR2 YSYEKL. The CDR3 is 13 amino acids. The chain's CDR3 is CASSQSGAPEQFF. As DNA, the CDR3 is TGCGCCAGCAGCCAATCGGGGGCGCCTGAGCAGTTCTTC.

The chain recombines TRBV27 with TRBJ1-2; D not resolved. Trimming took 4 bases from V and 8 from J, leaving 14 bases between them. Germline lookup yields CDR1 MNHEY and CDR2 SMNVEV (reference sequence). The CDR3 length is 13 residues. CDR3 amino acids: CASSSPLTWGYTF. As DNA, the CDR3 is TGTGCCAGCAGTTCGCCGTTAACTTGGGGCTACACCTTC.

The chain links TRBV5-4 to TRBJ2-3; D gene ambiguous. V shed 3 bases and J shed 0 bases, with 8 bases lying between them. CDR3 length: 14 residues. Germline V gives CDR1 SGHNT, CDR2 YYREEE (reference sequence). The CDR3 DNA sequence: TGTGCCAGCAGCTCGATCGGAAGCACAGATACGCAGTATTTT. Translating it yields CASSSIGSTDTQYF.

In its sample, this clonotype was seen a few times. The genes are TRBV7-9 and TRBJ1-6; 7 bases fit TRBD1. Germline V gene sequence: CDR1 SEHNR, CDR2 FQNEAQ (reference sequence). The trim removed 2 bases at V and 9 bases at J, leaving 7 bases unmatched. The CDR3 totals 15 residues. Here the CDR3 reads CASSLTDRNPSPLHF. The CDR3, as DNA: TGTGCCAGCAGCTTAACGGACAGGAATCCTTCACCCCTCCACTTT.

The chain joins TRBV9 to TRBJ2-3; D uncertain. Trimming cost V 3 bases and J 4 bases, with 12 bases left between them. The CDR3 runs to 14 residues. CDR1 is SGDLS, CDR2 YYNGEE, per germline. CDR3 bases: TGTGCCAGCAGCGGCGCTTTGGTACCAGATACGCAGTATTTT. Protein sequence: CASSGALVPDTQYF.